At least ten counts were recorded for the clone carrying this TCR beta chain. Its antigen remains unknown. The CDR3 totals 12 residues. Germline V gives CDR1 WNHNN, CDR2 SYGVQD (reference sequence). Trimming pared 9 bases from V and 1 base from J, leaving 9 bases between. This sample was taken from a study of early T cells in non-severe SARS-CoV-2 infection. About the study: Alpha and beta chains were unpaired, from unsorted whole-blood bulk RNA.

Study-wide results and limits: VDJdb matching, biased toward anti-spike CD8 responses, missed private and CD4 specificities.

The protocol attached unique molecular identifiers to individual cDNA molecules. TCRdb itself ran the 5' RACE reads through MiXCR, one entry per CDR3 protein. This table has over 35,000 distinct CDR3 sequences, 3.5% to 5% appearing once. This TCR was recovered from an adult who was a healthcare worker with PCR-confirmed SARS-CoV-2 infection or an uninfected control (not recorded which). The chain uses TRBV10-1 and TRBJ1-1; D unresolved. The source material was whole blood. Here the CDR3 reads CASRRPNTEAFF. The CDR3 nucleotides read TGCGCCAGTCGTCGACCGAACACTGAAGCTTTCTTT.